The clone carrying this T cell receptor (beta chain) was observed a handful of times. Germline V gene data show CDR1 as SQVTM and CDR2 as ANQGSEA. The CDR3 has 15 amino acids. Trimming cost V 4 bases and J 8 bases; bases outside gene matches: 12. This sample was included in a study of T cells after yellow fever vaccination. TCRdb re-analysed the 5' RACE reads in MiXCR, keeping a single row per CDR3 protein. This sample has 320,000 or so distinct CDR3 sequences, with 8% to 9.5% found just once. This specimen was PBMCs, taken about 49 days after the first yellow fever vaccination. This rearrangement joins TRBV29-1 to TRBJ1-4; TRBD1 matches 8 bases. The origin of this receptor is a man aged 18 to 29 who received the YFV17D yellow fever vaccine. CDR3 sequence reads: CSVVGQGVADEKLFF. The CDR3 DNA follows: TGCAGCGTTGTCGGACAGGGCGTGGCGGACGAAAAACTGTTTTTT.